The present TCR beta chain was sequenced within a study of TIL therapy for anti-PD-1-resistant metastatic lung cancer. Overall study: Progressing patients received lymphodepletion, expanded TIL infusion and IL-2. The study, taken as a whole, reports: Patients were highly selected, enriched for treatment-naive, never-smoker and oncogene-addicted cases.

Sequencing used immunoSEQ v3. Survey-level samples got 2 million or so read pairs; deep-level samples got about 5-6.5 million. Clones were read by immunoSEQ multiplex PCR, and TCRdb kept only the in-frame ones, dropping some. The sample has under 65,000 clones; approximately 75% are singletons. Remarks on this clone: What it recognizes is unknown.

Looked up from germline, CDR1 is SQVTM and CDR2 is ANQGSEA. The CDR3 runs to 13 residues. Trimming shortened V by 3 bases and J by 8 bases, and 13 bases separated the two germline ends. Time point in this sample: pre-treatment sample, taken before nivolumab and TIL therapy. Patients were adults with stage 4 NSCLC. The chain recombines TRBV29-1 with TRBJ1-4, with D possibly matching TRBD1 (5 bases). The sequencing here drew on blood, taken at baseline. The TCR comes from a person aged 25-85 years with non-small cell lung cancer. DNA for the CDR3: TGCAGCGTTGAGGGGCGGGATGGGGAAAAACTGTTTTTT. Translating gives CSVEGRDGEKLFF.